The TCR beta chain described here comes from a study of T cells of healthy individuals. This clonotype showed up many times. V gave up 3 bases and J gave up 4 bases, with 21 bases separating them. CDR1 and CDR2 (germline): MDHEN, SYDVKM. The CDR3 length is 18 residues. TCRdb passed the 5' RACE reads through MiXCR, listing each CDR3 protein once. This table has tens of thousands of distinct CDR3 sequences, around 16% appearing once. This chain connects TRBV28 to TRBJ2-2; no clear D gene. The TCR was taken from a human donor in good health. The CDR3 region has the DNA TGTGCCAGCAGTTTCCCCTCTGGGCGATTTGAAATCACCGGGGAGCTGTTTTTT. Its protein product is CASSFPSGRFEITGELFF.